A selection of T cell receptor beta chains follows, all from one sample in a study of shared clonotypes between healthy human individuals. Repertoires were generated with immunoSEQ multiplex PCR, while TCRdb's copy carries only in-frame clones and drops some. The sample contains 2 million to 2.5 million clones, approximately 96% of which appear only once. Material: naive CD4+ T cells sorted from blood. The receptors were gathered from a man aged 18-30 years in good health. The CDR3 runs from the conserved cysteine through the conserved F or W. A D gene is named only where the DNA matches it firmly. Size is stated for part of the rows, as once, few or many counts, or as a class when the clone is expanded.

DNA	CDR3	D	V	J	size
TGTGCCAGCAGTCAAGTATCTTCCTATGGCTACACCTTC	CASSQVSSYGYTF	.	TRBV6-1	TRBJ1-2	.
TGTGCCAGTTGGAGGACAGCACAAACTCCTAGTGGCTACACCTTC	CASWRTAQTPSGYTF	.	TRBV19	TRBJ1-2	.
TGCAGCGTCTTCGGACTAGCGGGAGGGCCGAACAATGAGCAGTTCTTC	CSVFGLAGGPNNEQFF	TRBD2	TRBV29-1	TRBJ2-1	.
TGTGCCAGAAGCTCGCCCTCGACAGGGAAGGGTAACTATGGCTACACCTTC	CARSSPSTGKGNYGYTF	TRBD1	TRBV5-3	TRBJ1-2	.
TGTGCCAGCAGTTTTAGACAGGGGCTTAATTCACCCCTCCACTTT	CASSFRQGLNSPLHF	TRBD1	TRBV7-2	TRBJ1-6	.
TGTGCCAGTAGTTTCCCGGGTAAACCATTGGGGGAGCTGTTTTTT	CASSFPGKPLGELFF	.	TRBV19	TRBJ2-2	.
TGTGCCAGCAGCCGCCGTATGTACCACGAGCAGTACTTC	CASSRRMYHEQYF	.	TRBV28	TRBJ2-7	.
TGTGCCATCGGGGAGACTAATGAAAAACTGTTTTTT	CAIGETNEKLFF	.	TRBV10-3	TRBJ1-4	.
TGTGCCTGGAGGAAGGCAGGGTGGAATTCACCCCTCCACTTT	CAWRKAGWNSPLHF	.	TRBV30	TRBJ1-6	.
TGTGCCTGGAGTGTAGGCAGCACCCCACCACCCCTCCACTTT	CAWSVGSTPPPLHF	.	TRBV30	TRBJ1-6	.
TGTGCCAGCAGTGAGCGACGGACTAGCGGGTCTTACCAAGAGACCCAGTACTTC	CASSERRTSGSYQETQYF	TRBD2	TRBV6-1	TRBJ2-5	.
TGTGCCTGGGGCTTAGGGAAAAGAGGAAACACCATATATTTT	CAWGLGKRGNTIYF	.	TRBV30	TRBJ1-3	.
TGTGCCAGCAGTGAAGGGCCACTAAGTCAGCCCCAGCATTTT	CASSEGPLSQPQHF	.	TRBV2	TRBJ1-5	.
TGTGCCAGCAGCCTTCGGACTAGCGGGAGACCCGGGGAGCTGTTTTTT	CASSLRTSGRPGELFF	TRBD2	TRBV11-3	TRBJ2-2	once
TGTGCCAGCTCACCCCCTCCAGCGGGGTCCTACGAGCAGTACTTC	CASSPPPAGSYEQYF	TRBD2	TRBV18	TRBJ2-7	.
TGTGCCAGCAGTCCCGAAGTAAACACCATATATTTT	CASSPEVNTIYF	.	TRBV6-6	TRBJ1-3	.
TGTGCCAGCAGCCCGGGGACTAGCGTGGGAAATGAGCAGTTCTTC	CASSPGTSVGNEQFF	TRBD2	TRBV7-2	TRBJ2-1	.
TGTGCCAGCAGCCTCGAGAGCTCCTATAATTCACCCCTCCACTTT	CASSLESSYNSPLHF	.	TRBV7-9	TRBJ1-6	.
TGTGCCAGCAGCTCCAGGGGGTATAGCACAGATACGCAGTATTTT	CASSSRGYSTDTQYF	TRBD1	TRBV7-2	TRBJ2-3	.
TGTGCCAGCAGTGAAGCGCTGCAGGGAAATCAGCCCCAGCATTTT	CASSEALQGNQPQHF	.	TRBV2	TRBJ1-5	.
TGCGCCAGCACCTCTGGGGGTCTCTATGGCTACACCTTC	CASTSGGLYGYTF	.	TRBV5-1	TRBJ1-2	once
TGTGCCAGCAGCCCGGAGCGGGGCGGCTATGGCTACACCTTC	CASSPERGGYGYTF	.	TRBV7-2	TRBJ1-2	.
TGCGCCAGCAGCTTTAGCCCGCAGGAACAAGAAGAAGCTTTCTTT	CASSFSPQEQEEAFF	.	TRBV5-1	TRBJ1-1	.
TGTGCCAGCAGCCCTCGGATCCGGGCCGCAACTAATGAAAAACTGTTTTTT	CASSPRIRAATNEKLFF	.	TRBV11-2	TRBJ1-4	.
TGTGCCTGGAGCCGTCAGGGTGAGCAGTTCTTC	CAWSRQGEQFF	.	TRBV30	TRBJ2-1	.
TGTGCCAGCTCACCTACGAGGGCCGGTGGGACAGATACGCAGTATTTT	CASSPTRAGGTDTQYF	.	TRBV18	TRBJ2-3	once
TGTGCCAGCAGCCAAGATCGGAGCGGGAGATCCCTCAATGAGCAGTTCTTC	CASSQDRSGRSLNEQFF	TRBD2	TRBV14	TRBJ2-1	.
TGTGCCTGGAGTGGGCGTCGGGGTTACACTGAAGCTTTCTTT	CAWSGRRGYTEAFF	.	TRBV30	TRBJ1-1	.
TGTGCCAGCAGTAGCCCAGCGGGGGGGCCATATACGCAGTATTTT	CASSSPAGGPYTQYF	TRBD2	TRBV27	TRBJ2-3	once
TGTGCCAGCAGTTTGGGAGGGAAAGAGACCCAGTACTTC	CASSLGGKETQYF	TRBD2	TRBV2	TRBJ2-5	.
TGCGCCAGCAGCTTGGTACAGGGGATCTATGGCTACACCTTC	CASSLVQGIYGYTF	TRBD1	TRBV5-1	TRBJ1-2	.
TGTGCCACCTCCAAAGGGAGCAATCAGCCCCAGCATTTT	CATSKGSNQPQHF	.	TRBV2	TRBJ1-5	.
TGTGCCAGCTACAGGGGGCTGGAAGAGACCCAGTACTTC	CASYRGLEETQYF	TRBD1	TRBV19	TRBJ2-5	.
TGTGCCAGCAGCTCTAGGGGGCTCAGCTCCTACGAGCAGTACTTC	CASSSRGLSSYEQYF	TRBD1	TRBV7-2	TRBJ2-7	.
TGTGCCAGCAGCACAGAGGACGGCTATATGAATTCACCCCTCCACTTT	CASSTEDGYMNSPLHF	.	TRBV5-8	TRBJ1-6	.
TGCGCCAGCAGCCAAGGGGCGGGGTCGTACTACGAGCAGTACTTC	CASSQGAGSYYEQYF	.	TRBV4-1	TRBJ2-7	.
TGTGCCACGACGGAACGAGGGGCCAACGTCCTGACTTTC	CATTERGANVLTF	.	TRBV15	TRBJ2-6	.
TGCGCCAGCAGCTTCAGCGGGACAACGACCTACGAGCAGTACTTC	CASSFSGTTTYEQYF	.	TRBV5-1	TRBJ2-7	.
TGTGCCAGCGCCACTGAATCTGGGAAAGCTTTCTTT	CASATESGKAFF	.	TRBV5-8	TRBJ1-1	.
TGCGCCAGCAGCTTAGAAGGGGGCGCGAACACCGGGGAGCTGTTTTTT	CASSLEGGANTGELFF	TRBD1	TRBV5-1	TRBJ2-2	.
TGTGCCACCAGCAGAGATATGGCAGGGGGTTCCCCTGGAAACACCATATATTTT	CATSRDMAGGSPGNTIYF	TRBD1	TRBV15	TRBJ1-3	.
TGTGCCAGCAGCTCCTCGTTCGGCGGTAATGAGCAGTTCTTC	CASSSSFGGNEQFF	.	TRBV7-2	TRBJ2-1	.
TGTGCCAGCAGCGTAGCTGGGCTAGTTGGTACCGGGGAGCTGTTTTTT	CASSVAGLVGTGELFF	.	TRBV9	TRBJ2-2	.
TGTGCCAGCAGGTGGGCCAACACTGAAGCTTTCTTT	CASRWANTEAFF	.	TRBV6-5	TRBJ1-1	.
TGCGCCAGCAGCTCAGGGGGTACGAGCACAGATACGCAGTATTTT	CASSSGGTSTDTQYF	TRBD1	TRBV5-1	TRBJ2-3	.
TGTGCCAGCAGTTTCGCAGGGTCCTCCTATAATTCACCCCTCCACTTT	CASSFAGSSYNSPLHF	.	TRBV28	TRBJ1-6	once
TGTGCCAGCAGTTACGACGGTCTGGGCGAGCAGTACTTC	CASSYDGLGEQYF	.	TRBV6-5	TRBJ2-7	.
TGTGCCAGCACCGAGCGGGAGACCCAGTACTTC	CASTERETQYF	.	TRBV6-1	TRBJ2-5	.
TGTGCCAGCAGCTTTGTCGCGGAGCAAGTTGTTAACTATGGCTACACCTTC	CASSFVAEQVVNYGYTF	.	TRBV7-3	TRBJ1-2	.
TGTGCCAGCAGTAACAAAGGACAGGGGGCGCGCGAGCAGTACTTC	CASSNKGQGAREQYF	TRBD1	TRBV6-6	TRBJ2-7	.
TGTGCCAGCATTTCTGGACCGATGAACACTGAAGCTTTCTTT	CASISGPMNTEAFF	.	TRBV28	TRBJ1-1	.
TGTGCCATCAGTGAGGCAGGGGCTAAGTACGAGCAGTACTTC	CAISEAGAKYEQYF	.	TRBV10-3	TRBJ2-7	.
TGTGCCAGTAGTCTAGCATTAGATACGCAGTATTTT	CASSLALDTQYF	.	TRBV19	TRBJ2-3	.